Below, 10 T cell receptor beta chains from the same sample are listed, as sequenced in a study of cytomegalovirus exposure and HLA in healthy donors. The PCR employed 60 Vbeta primers together with 13 Jbeta primers. Sequencing used immunoSEQ multiplex PCR; TCRdb keeps in-frame clones, though not all of them. The sample holds over 150,000 clones, around 80% seen once. Sequencing was carried out using PBMCs. The receptors originated from a boy aged 2 to 9 in good health and CMV-seronegative.

A word on this clone: The junction does not match germline at one end; this may be a read error. The chain has TRBV5-4 and TRBJ1-2; 8 positions match TRBD1. Germline-derived CDR1 and CDR2 are SGHNT and YYREEE (reference sequence). The CDR3 is 14 residues long. CDR3 sequence: CVSSFPQGAYGYTF. In DNA, the CDR3 is TGTGTCAGCAGCTTCCCGCAGGGGGCCTATGGCTACACCTTC.

The chain uses TRBV2 and TRBJ2-5, with a possible D match to TRBD2 (5 bases). This CDR3 contains 13 residues. The germline CDR1 and CDR2 sequences are SNHLY and FYNNEI. With 6 bases removed from V and 1 base from J, the gap between germline ends came to 9 bases. This CDR3 is CASRASLQETQYF. CDR3 in DNA: TGTGCCAGCAGGGCTAGCCTCCAAGAGACCCAGTACTTC.

The chain couples TRBV6-1 to TRBJ2-7, with D possibly TRBD1 on 6 matching bases. V dropped 7 bases and J dropped 1 base, with 17 bases sitting between them. This CDR3 is 15 amino acids long. The germline gives CDR1 MNHNS, CDR2 SASEGT. The CDR3 sequence is CASTWAGVWSYEQYF. The CDR3 DNA reads as TGTGCCAGCACCTGGGCAGGGGTATGGTCCTACGAGCAGTACTTC.

This clone was recorded a few times. This chain joins TRBV28 and TRBJ1-1; tentative D call: TRBD1 (6 bases). V was pared by 6 bases and J by 1 base, with 9 bases between. Germline loops: CDR1 MDHEN, CDR2 SYDVKM. CDR3 length: 13 residues. The CDR3 DNA reads TGTGCCAGCAGGGAGACAGGGAACACTGAAGCTTTCTTT. Translating gives CASRETGNTEAFF.

This chain uses TRBV30 with TRBJ1-2, with D possibly being TRBD1 (5 bases). Germline values: CDR1 GTSNPN, CDR2 SVGIG (reference sequence). This CDR3 is 12 amino acids long. Trimming removed 2 bases from V and 11 bases from J, with 15 bases in between. The CDR3 region has the DNA TGTGCCTGGAGTATGGCAGGGTTTTTTTACACCTTC. Amino acid sequence: CAWSMAGFFYTF.

The V and J genes are TRBV29-1 and TRBJ2-1; D unresolved. There are 10 residues in the CDR3. Germline V lookup: CDR1 SQVTM, CDR2 ANQGSEA. V lost 3 bases and J lost 6, with 3 bases in between. In DNA form, the CDR3 reads TGCAGCGTTGAGGCCAATGAGCAGTTCTTC. Encoded protein: CSVEANEQFF.

The CDR3 loop is CASSPLCWGGVSSNQPQHF. CDR3 DNA: TGTGCCAGCAGCCCCCTCTGTTGGGGGGGCGTCAGTAGCAATCAGCCCCAGCATTTT. V and J are TRBV14 and TRBJ1-5; D may be TRBD1 (6 bases). CDR1 is SGHDN and CDR2 is FVKESK in the germline V gene. The CDR3 runs 19 residues. Trimming removed 4 bases from V and 0 bases from J, with 22 bases in between.

The rearrangement links TRBV6-5 to TRBJ1-2; 10 bases line up with TRBD1. CDR3 length: 16 amino acids. With V trimmed by 3 bases and J by 4 bases, 8 bases remained unmatched. Germline V CDR1 and CDR2: MNHEY, SVGAGI. The CDR3 bases are TGTGCCAGCAGTTATACAGTGACAGGGGGCCTCTATGGCTACACCTTC. It encodes CASSYTVTGGLYGYTF.

This sequence joins TRBV7-2 and TRBJ2-3; 8 bases line up with TRBD2. After removal of 5 bases from V and 0 bases from J, the junction contained 4 bases not matched to a gene. Germline CDR1 reads SGHTA; CDR2 reads FQGNSA. This CDR3 has 15 residues. The CDR3 is CASSRSGTSTDTQYF. CDR3 nucleotides: TGTGCCAGCAGCCGTAGCGGGACTAGCACAGATACGCAGTATTTT.

This rearrangement joins TRBV9 to TRBJ2-3, with D possibly being TRBD2 (6 bases). Germline loops: CDR1 SGDLS, CDR2 YYNGEE. The germline V and J ends were trimmed by 4 bases and 2 bases, with 14 bases remaining between them. This CDR3 contains 15 residues. CDR3 loop: CASSISGYYTDTQYF. For the CDR3, the DNA is TGTGCCAGCAGCATTAGCGGATACTACACAGATACGCAGTATTTT.